This TCR beta chain was captured in a study of T cell changes during pregnancy in multiple sclerosis. The assay was immunoSEQ multiplex PCR, and TCRdb's table has in-frame clones only and misses some. The table records around 24,000 clones, around nine tenths of them present only once. The CDR3 is 15 residues long. V lost 4 bases and J lost 0, with 13 bases in between. Germline-derived CDR1 and CDR2 are SGDLS and YYNGEE. The receptor was isolated from a female donor in good health, enrolled as a control in a pregnancy study. The rearrangement joins TRBV9 to TRBJ2-5; the D gene is possibly TRBD1 (6 bases). The specimen comprised CD4+ T cells from peripheral blood mononuclear cells, sampled in the second trimester of pregnancy. Here the CDR3 reads CASSPGTQHQETQYF. CDR3 bases: TGTGCCAGCAGCCCCGGGACACAACACCAAGAGACCCAGTACTTC.